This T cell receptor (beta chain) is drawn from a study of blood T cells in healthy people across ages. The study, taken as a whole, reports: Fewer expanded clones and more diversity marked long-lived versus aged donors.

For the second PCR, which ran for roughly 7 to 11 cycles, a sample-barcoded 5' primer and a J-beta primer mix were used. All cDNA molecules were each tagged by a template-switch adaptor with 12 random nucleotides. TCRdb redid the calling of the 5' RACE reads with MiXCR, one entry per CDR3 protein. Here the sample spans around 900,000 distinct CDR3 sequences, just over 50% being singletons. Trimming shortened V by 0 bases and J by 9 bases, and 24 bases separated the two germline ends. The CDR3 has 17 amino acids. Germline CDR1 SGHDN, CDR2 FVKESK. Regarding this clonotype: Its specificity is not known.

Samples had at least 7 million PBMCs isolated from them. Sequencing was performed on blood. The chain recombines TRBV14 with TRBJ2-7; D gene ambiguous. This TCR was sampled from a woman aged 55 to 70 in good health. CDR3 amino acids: CASSQDSFNRRGRAQYF. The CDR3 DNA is TGTGCCAGCAGCCAAGATTCTTTTAACCGGCGAGGTCGCGCGCAGTACTTC.